This note documents a single T cell receptor (beta chain) sequence. Its antigen is still unknown. This sample is drawn from a study of beta chain features in type 1 diabetes. Overall study findings and caveats: cDNA-based reads could over-represent cells with high TCR expression.

Germline V gene sequence: CDR1 SGHNT, CDR2 YYREEE (reference sequence). Trimming removed 4 bases from V and 8 bases from J, with 12 bases in between. CDR3 length: 12 amino acids. Expressed TCRB transcripts got sequenced, as all isolated RNA was reverse transcribed. The method was immunoSEQ multiplex PCR; TCRdb's version includes in-frame clones alone and lacks a portion of them. The data show fewer than 350,000 clones, 7.5% to 9.5% seen once. The sequenced sample was central memory CD4+ T cells from blood. The source is a young woman in good health. The rearrangement links TRBV5-4 to TRBJ1-2; D gene ambiguous. The CDR3 region is CASSPGGRGYTF. In nucleotides, the CDR3 is TGTGCCAGCAGCCCGGGTGGTCGCGGCTACACCTTC. The whole variable domain, remainder taken from reference TRBV5-4 and TRBJ1-2, is ETGVTQSPTHLIKTRGQQVTLRCSSQSGHNTVSWYQQALGQGPQFIFQYYREEENGRGNFPPRFSGLQFPNYSSELNVNALELDDSALYLCASSPGGRGYTFGSGTRLTVV.